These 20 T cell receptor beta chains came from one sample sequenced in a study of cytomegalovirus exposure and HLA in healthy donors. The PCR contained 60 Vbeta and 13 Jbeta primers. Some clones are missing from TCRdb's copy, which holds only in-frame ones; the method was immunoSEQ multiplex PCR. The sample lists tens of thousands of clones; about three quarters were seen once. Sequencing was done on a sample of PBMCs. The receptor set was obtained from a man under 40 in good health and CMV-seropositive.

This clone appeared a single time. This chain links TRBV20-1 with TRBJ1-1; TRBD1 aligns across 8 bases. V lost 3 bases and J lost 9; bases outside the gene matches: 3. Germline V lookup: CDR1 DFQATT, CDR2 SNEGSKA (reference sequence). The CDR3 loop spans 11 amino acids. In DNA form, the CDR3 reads TGCAGTGCTAGCCGACAGGGGAAAGCTTTCTTT. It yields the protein CSASRQGKAFF.

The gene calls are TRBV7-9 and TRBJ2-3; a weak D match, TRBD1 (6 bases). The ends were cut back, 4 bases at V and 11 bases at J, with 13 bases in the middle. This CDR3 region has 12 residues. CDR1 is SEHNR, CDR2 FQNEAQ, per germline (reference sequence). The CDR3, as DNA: TGTGCCAGCAGCTCGGACAGCCTTGAGCAGTATTTT. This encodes CASSSDSLEQYF.

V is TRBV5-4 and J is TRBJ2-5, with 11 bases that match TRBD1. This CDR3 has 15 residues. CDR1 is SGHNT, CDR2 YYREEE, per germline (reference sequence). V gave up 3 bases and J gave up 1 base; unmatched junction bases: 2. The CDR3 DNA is TGTGCCAGCAGCTCCGGGACAGGGGGCCAAGAGACCCAGTACTTC. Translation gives CASSSGTGGQETQYF.

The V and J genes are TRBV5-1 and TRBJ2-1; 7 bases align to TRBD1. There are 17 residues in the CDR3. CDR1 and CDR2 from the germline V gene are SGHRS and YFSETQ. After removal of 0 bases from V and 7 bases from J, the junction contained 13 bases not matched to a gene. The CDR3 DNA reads TGCGCCAGCAGCTTGGCCACTCAAGGGGGCGCGAGGAATGAGCAGTTCTTC. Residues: CASSLATQGGARNEQFF.

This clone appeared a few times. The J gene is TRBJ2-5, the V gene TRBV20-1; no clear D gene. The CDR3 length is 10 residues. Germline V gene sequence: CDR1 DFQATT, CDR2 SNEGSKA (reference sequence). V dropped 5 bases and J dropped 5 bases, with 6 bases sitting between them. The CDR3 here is CSAEEETQYF. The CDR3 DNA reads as TGCAGTGCTGAAGAGGAGACCCAGTACTTC.

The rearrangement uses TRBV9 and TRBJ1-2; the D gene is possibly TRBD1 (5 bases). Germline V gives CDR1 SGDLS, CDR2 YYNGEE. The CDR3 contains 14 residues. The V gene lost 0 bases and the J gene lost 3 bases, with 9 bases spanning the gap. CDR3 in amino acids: CASSVEQDDYGYTF. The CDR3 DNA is TGTGCCAGCAGCGTAGAACAGGATGACTATGGCTACACCTTC.

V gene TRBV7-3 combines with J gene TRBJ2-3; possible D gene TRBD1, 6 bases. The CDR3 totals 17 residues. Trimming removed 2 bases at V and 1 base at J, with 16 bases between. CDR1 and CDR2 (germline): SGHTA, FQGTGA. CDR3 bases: TGTGCCAGCAGCTTACAGGGGAACGGGATAGGCACAGATACGCAGTATTTT. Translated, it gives CASSLQGNGIGTDTQYF.

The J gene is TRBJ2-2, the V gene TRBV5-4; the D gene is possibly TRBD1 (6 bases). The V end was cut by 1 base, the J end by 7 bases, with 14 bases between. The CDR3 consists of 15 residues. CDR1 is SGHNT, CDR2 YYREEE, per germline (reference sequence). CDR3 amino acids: CASSLMVQGVGELFF. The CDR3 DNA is TGTGCCAGCAGCTTGATGGTACAGGGAGTCGGGGAGCTGTTTTTT.

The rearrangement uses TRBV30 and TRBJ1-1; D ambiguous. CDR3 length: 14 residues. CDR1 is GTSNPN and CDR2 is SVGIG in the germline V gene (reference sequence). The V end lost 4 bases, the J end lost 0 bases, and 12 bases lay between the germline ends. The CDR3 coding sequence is TGTGCCTGGACCAGGTCCGGGGTGAACACTGAAGCTTTCTTT. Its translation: CAWTRSGVNTEAFF.

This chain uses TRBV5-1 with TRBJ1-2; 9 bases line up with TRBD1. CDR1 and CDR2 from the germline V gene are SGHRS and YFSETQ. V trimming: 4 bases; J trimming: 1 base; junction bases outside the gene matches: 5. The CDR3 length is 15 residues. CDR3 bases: TGCGCCAGCAGCCCAACAGGGGGCAGTAACTATGGCTACACCTTC. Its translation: CASSPTGGSNYGYTF.

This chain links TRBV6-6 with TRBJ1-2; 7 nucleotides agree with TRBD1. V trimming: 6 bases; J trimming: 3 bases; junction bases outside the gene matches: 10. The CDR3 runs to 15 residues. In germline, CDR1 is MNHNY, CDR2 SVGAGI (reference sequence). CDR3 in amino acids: CASSRHRGFDYGYTF. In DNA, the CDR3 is TGTGCCAGCAGCCGTCACAGGGGATTTGACTATGGCTACACCTTC.

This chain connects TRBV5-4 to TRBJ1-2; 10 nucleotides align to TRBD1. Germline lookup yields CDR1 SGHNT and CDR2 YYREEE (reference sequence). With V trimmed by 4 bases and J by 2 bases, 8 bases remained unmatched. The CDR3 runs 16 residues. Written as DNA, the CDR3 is TGTGCCAGCAGCCCGGGACAGGGGTGGTGGAACTATGGCTACACCTTC. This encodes CASSPGQGWWNYGYTF.

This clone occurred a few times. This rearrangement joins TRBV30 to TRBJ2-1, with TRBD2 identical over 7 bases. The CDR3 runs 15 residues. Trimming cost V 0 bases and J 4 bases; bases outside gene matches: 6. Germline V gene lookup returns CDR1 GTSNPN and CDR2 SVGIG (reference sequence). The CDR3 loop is CAWSVGLADYNEQFF. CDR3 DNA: TGTGCCTGGAGTGTAGGGCTAGCGGATTACAATGAGCAGTTCTTC.

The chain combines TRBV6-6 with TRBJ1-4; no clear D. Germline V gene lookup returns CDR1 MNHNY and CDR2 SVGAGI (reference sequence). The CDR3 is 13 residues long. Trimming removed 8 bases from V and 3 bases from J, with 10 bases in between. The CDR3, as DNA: TGTGCCAGCCTCGGAGGGTCTAATGAAAAACTGTTTTTT. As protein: CASLGGSNEKLFF.

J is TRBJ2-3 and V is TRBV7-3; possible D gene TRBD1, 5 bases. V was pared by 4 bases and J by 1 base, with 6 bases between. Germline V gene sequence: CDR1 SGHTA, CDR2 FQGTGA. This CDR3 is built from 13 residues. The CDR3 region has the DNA TGTGCCAGCAGCTCGACAGGCACAGATACGCAGTATTTT. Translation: CASSSTGTDTQYF.

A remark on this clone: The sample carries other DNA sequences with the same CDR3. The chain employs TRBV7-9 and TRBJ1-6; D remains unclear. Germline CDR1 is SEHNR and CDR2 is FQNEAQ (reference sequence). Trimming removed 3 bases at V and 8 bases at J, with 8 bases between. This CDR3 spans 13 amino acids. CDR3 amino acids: CASSFGGDSPLHF. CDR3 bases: TGTGCCAGCAGCTTCGGCGGAGATTCACCCCTCCACTTT.

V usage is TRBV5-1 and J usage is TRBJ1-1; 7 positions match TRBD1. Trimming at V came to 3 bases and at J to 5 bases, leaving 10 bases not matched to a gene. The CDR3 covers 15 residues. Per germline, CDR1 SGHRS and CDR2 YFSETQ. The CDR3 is CASSSGTQGGTEAFF. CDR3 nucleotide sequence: TGCGCCAGCAGCTCAGGGACCCAGGGGGGAACTGAAGCTTTCTTT. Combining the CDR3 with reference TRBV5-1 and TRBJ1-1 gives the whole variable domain KAGVTQTPRYLIKTRGQQVTLSCSPISGHRSVSWYQQTPGQGLQFLFEYFSETQRNKGNFPGRFSGRQFSNSRSEMNVSTLELGDSALYLCASSSGTQGGTEAFFGQGTRLTVV.

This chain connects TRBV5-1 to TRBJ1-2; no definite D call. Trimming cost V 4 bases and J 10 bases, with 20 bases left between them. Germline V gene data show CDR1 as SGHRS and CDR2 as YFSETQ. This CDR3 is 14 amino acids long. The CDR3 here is CASSTVRGSVVYTF. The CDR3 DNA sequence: TGCGCCAGCAGCACGGTTCGGGGAAGTGTCGTCTACACCTTC.

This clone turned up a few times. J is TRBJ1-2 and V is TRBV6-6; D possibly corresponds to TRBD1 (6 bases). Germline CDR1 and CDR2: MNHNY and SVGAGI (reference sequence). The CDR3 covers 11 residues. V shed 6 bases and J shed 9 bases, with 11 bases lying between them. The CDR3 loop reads CASSLQGSYTF. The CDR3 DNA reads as TGTGCCAGCAGCCTACAGGGAAGCTACACCTTC.

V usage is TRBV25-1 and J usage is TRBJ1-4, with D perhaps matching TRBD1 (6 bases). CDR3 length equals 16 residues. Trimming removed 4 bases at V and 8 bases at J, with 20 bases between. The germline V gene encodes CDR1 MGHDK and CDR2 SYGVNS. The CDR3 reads CASSGREWKGDEKLFF. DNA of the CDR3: TGTGCCAGCAGTGGACGTGAGTGGAAGGGGGACGAAAAACTGTTTTTT.